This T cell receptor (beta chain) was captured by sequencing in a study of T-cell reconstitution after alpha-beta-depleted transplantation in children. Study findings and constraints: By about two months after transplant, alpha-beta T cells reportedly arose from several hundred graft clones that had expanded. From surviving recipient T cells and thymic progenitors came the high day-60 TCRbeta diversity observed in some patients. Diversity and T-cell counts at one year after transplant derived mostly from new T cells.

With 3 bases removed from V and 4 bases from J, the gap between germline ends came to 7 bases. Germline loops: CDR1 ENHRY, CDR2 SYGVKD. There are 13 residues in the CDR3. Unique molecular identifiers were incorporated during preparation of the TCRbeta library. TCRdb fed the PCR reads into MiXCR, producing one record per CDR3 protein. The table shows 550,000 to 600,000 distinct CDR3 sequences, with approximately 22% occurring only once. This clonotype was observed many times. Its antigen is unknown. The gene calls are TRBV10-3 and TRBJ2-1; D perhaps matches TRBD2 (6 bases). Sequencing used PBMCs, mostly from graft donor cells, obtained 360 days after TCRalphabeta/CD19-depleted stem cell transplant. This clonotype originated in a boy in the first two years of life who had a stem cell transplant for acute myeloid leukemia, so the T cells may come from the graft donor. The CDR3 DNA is TGTGCCATCAGTGAAGGAGGGTACAATGAGCAGTTCTTC. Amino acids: CAISEGGYNEQFF.